This T cell receptor beta chain was observed in a study of T cells in Graves' hyperthyroidism and ophthalmopathy. This clonotype was seen repeatedly, ten times or more. Its target is unknown. RNA transcripts served as the template for amplifying TCR beta CDR3 regions. An initial round of RT-PCR targeting the TCR CDR3 relied on the HTBI primer set. TCRdb reprocessed the multiplex PCR reads with MiXCR, giving one entry per CDR3 protein. The repertoire has fewer than 450,000 distinct CDR3 sequences, less than 20% of them found once; the top ten carry about 38%. Deletions cut 3 bases from V and 4 bases from J, with 12 bases between. This CDR3 is built from 14 residues. Notes on the study in general: The model anticipated ophthalmopathy a median around six months pre-onset. Ophthalmopathy was separated from stable hyperthyroidism by a 13 V-J model.

This sequence was found in a man aged 18-30 years with Graves' ophthalmopathy. Material for sequencing was blood. The chain couples TRBV12-3 or TRBV12-4 to TRBJ1-1; D is ambiguous. Here the CDR3 reads CASSFWAGSTEAFF. Written as DNA, the CDR3 is TGTGCCAGCAGTTTTTGGGCAGGCAGCACTGAAGCTTTCTTT.